A single sample gave rise to the 18 T cell receptor beta chains below, sequenced in a study of blood T cell repertoires in COVID-19 (dated by TCRdb to 2018 to 2020). Libraries were made using the immunoSEQ multiplex PCR assay. The source is immuneACCESS, and TCRdb retained only in-frame sequences with V and J called. Part of the clones is not carried over; for the studies checked, unresolved V genes explain less than half of this, and the remainder is unexplained. The sample records around 310,000 clones, approximately 89% of which are singletons. The ten largest make up less than 9.5% of the sample. Sequenced input: PBMCs or T cells enriched from blood (not recorded which). The source is a woman between 25 and 40 years old who had recovered from COVID-19.

This chain joins TRBV11-1 and TRBJ1-6; 9 positions match TRBD1. Per germline, CDR1 SGHAT and CDR2 FQDESV (reference sequence). The ends lost 7 bases at V and 8 bases at J; junction bases unmatched: 9. This CDR3 is built from 15 residues. CDR3 sequence reads: CASTENRGQDSPLHF. CDR3 in DNA: TGTGCCAGCACTGAGAACAGGGGGCAAGATTCACCCCTCCACTTT.

This clone was counted a single time. This rearrangement joins TRBV6-5 to TRBJ1-4; TRBD1 might be the D (6 bases). Trimming took 8 bases from V and 10 from J, leaving 20 bases between them. CDR3 length equals 14 residues. From germline, CDR1 is MNHEY and CDR2 SVGAGI. CDR3 DNA: TGTGCCAGCCGCAACTCCGGGACACGGCGAAAACTGTTTTTT. Its translation is CASRNSGTRRKLFF.

The chain is built from TRBV2 and TRBJ2-1; 10 bases agree with TRBD2. The trim removed 5 bases at V and 1 base at J, leaving 2 bases unmatched. The CDR3 runs to 15 residues. Germline V gene data show CDR1 as SNHLY and CDR2 as FYNNEI. CDR3 sequence: CASSRTSGSYNEQFF. The DNA of the CDR3 is TGTGCCAGCAGTCGGACTAGCGGTTCCTACAATGAGCAGTTCTTC.

V gene TRBV9 combines with J gene TRBJ2-1; 7 bases match TRBD2. Unmatched junction bases numbered 9, after V lost 7 bases and J lost 5 bases. The germline V gene encodes CDR1 SGDLS and CDR2 YYNGEE. The CDR3 consists of 14 residues. As DNA, the CDR3 is TGTGCCAGCGCAATTCGACTAGCCAACAATGAGCAGTTCTTC. Protein: CASAIRLANNEQFF.

This clone has a handful of counts. The V gene is TRBV30, the J gene TRBJ2-2; TRBD2 might be the D (5 bases). The germline CDR1 and CDR2 sequences are GTSNPN and SVGIG (reference sequence). Trimming took off 3 bases at V and 1 base at J, with 12 bases between the two ends. The CDR3 sequence is 15 residues long. CDR3 protein: CAWRSGVVNTGELFF. DNA for the CDR3: TGTGCCTGGAGGTCCGGGGTTGTGAACACCGGGGAGCTGTTTTTT.

The chain links TRBV3-1 (or the pseudogene TRBV3-2) to TRBJ2-3; the D gene is possibly TRBD2 (6 bases). Trimming cost V 0 bases and J 4 bases, with 14 bases left between them. Germline V gene lookup returns CDR1 LGHDT and CDR2 YNNKEL (reference sequence). CDR3 length: 16 residues. This CDR3 is CASSQDLGGMADTQYF. DNA for the CDR3: TGTGCCAGCAGCCAAGATTTAGGCGGGATGGCAGATACGCAGTATTTT.

This clone was detected a few times. The rearrangement joins TRBV3-1 (or the pseudogene TRBV3-2) to TRBJ1-5; TRBD1 is a possible D gene (5 bases). Trimming took 0 bases from V and 4 from J, leaving 7 bases between them. This CDR3 spans 14 amino acids. Germline loops: CDR1 LGHDT, CDR2 YNNKEL (reference sequence). CDR3 sequence reads: CASSQDAGNQPQHF. Here the CDR3 DNA reads TGTGCCAGCAGCCAAGACGCAGGGAATCAGCCCCAGCATTTT.

This rearrangement joins TRBV5-1 to TRBJ1-1; a possible D gene is TRBD1 (6 bases). With 1 base removed from V and 0 bases from J, the gap between germline ends came to 10 bases. The CDR3 sequence is 15 residues long. Germline V gene lookup returns CDR1 SGHRS and CDR2 YFSETQ. This CDR3 is CASSLLTGMNTEAFF. In DNA, the CDR3 is TGCGCCAGCAGCTTGCTTACAGGGATGAACACTGAAGCTTTCTTT.

The rearrangement uses TRBV10-2 and TRBJ2-5, with TRBD1 as a possible D gene (5 bases). Germline CDR1 and CDR2: WSHSY and SAAADI. The CDR3 covers 15 residues. V was pared by 5 bases and J by 5 bases, with 18 bases between. The DNA of the CDR3 is TGCGCCAGCAGTCCAGGGTTCTCCGGTCTGGAGACCCAGTACTTC. Its translation is CASSPGFSGLETQYF.

The rearrangement links TRBV5-1 to TRBJ2-3; tentatively, D is TRBD1 (6 bases). V was trimmed by 3 bases and J by 2 bases, leaving 13 bases between them. The CDR3 totals 15 residues. Germline V gene sequence: CDR1 SGHRS, CDR2 YFSETQ. CDR3 in DNA: TGCGCCAGCAGCTACTCGGGACACATCACAGATACGCAGTATTTT. Translation: CASSYSGHITDTQYF.

As to this clone: An end of the junction does not agree with germline; a read error may underlie this. The genes are TRBV7-3 and TRBJ1-2; D is perhaps TRBD1 (5 bases). This CDR3 region has 14 residues. Germline CDR1 reads SGHTA; CDR2 reads FQGTGA. CDR3 sequence (DNA): TGTGCCAGCAGCTCCCTCGGCGGGACCGAGAAATTTTCCTTC. Protein product: CASSSLGGTEKFSF.

This chain joins TRBV19 and TRBJ1-4; D gene unclear. Trimming pared 4 bases from V and 8 bases from J, leaving 17 bases between. The CDR3 contains 15 residues. Per germline, CDR1 LNHDA and CDR2 SQIVND (reference sequence). CDR3 region: CASSTTRQAPEKLFF. The DNA for the CDR3 is TGTGCCAGTAGTACCACCCGCCAGGCCCCGGAAAAACTGTTTTTT.

The CDR3 loop reads CASSSLNSIRDRGNEQYF. CDR3 nucleotide sequence: TGTGCCAGCAGTTCACTAAACTCAATACGGGACAGGGGTAACGAGCAGTACTTC. This rearrangement joins TRBV27 to TRBJ2-7; 10 bases map to TRBD1. Germline-derived CDR1 and CDR2 are MNHEY and SMNVEV (reference sequence). The CDR3 runs to 18 residues. The J segment lost 5 bases and the V segment lost 4 bases, leaving 17 bases of the junction unmatched.

This sequence joins TRBV10-3 and TRBJ2-2, with no clear D. Germline-derived CDR1 and CDR2 are ENHRY and SYGVKD. The CDR3 covers 13 residues. Trimming took 7 bases from V and 1 from J, leaving 7 bases between them. CDR3 sequence reads: CAIMEQNTGELFF. CDR3 bases: TGTGCCATCATGGAGCAGAACACCGGGGAGCTGTTTTTT.

V and J are TRBV18 and TRBJ1-1; tentatively, D is TRBD1 (5 bases). Germline assignment: CDR1 KGHSH and CDR2 LQKENI. This CDR3 has 16 residues. Trimming removed 7 bases from V and 6 bases from J, with 24 bases in between. The CDR3 coding sequence is TGTGCCAGCTTCACCGGGGTTTCCAGGGAGGGAGCTGAAGCTTTCTTT. Protein sequence: CASFTGVSREGAEAFF.

CDR3 bases: TGTGCCAGCAGTACTCCGGACAGCGCCTACGAGCAGTACTTC. The encoded protein is CASSTPDSAYEQYF. This chain joins TRBV27 and TRBJ2-7, with TRBD1 as a possible D gene (6 bases). Germline lookup yields CDR1 MNHEY and CDR2 SMNVEV (reference sequence). This CDR3 has 14 amino acids. Trimming pared 5 bases from V and 2 bases from J, leaving 13 bases between.

The rearrangement joins TRBV7-9 to TRBJ1-2; tentative D call: TRBD1 (5 bases). This CDR3 is 15 amino acids long. Germline CDR1 reads SEHNR; CDR2 reads FQNEAQ (reference sequence). V lost 3 bases and J 2 bases, leaving 13 bases between the germline ends. The CDR3 loop reads CASSLQGIENYGYTF. The CDR3 DNA follows: TGTGCCAGCAGCTTGCAGGGCATAGAAAACTATGGCTACACCTTC.

V is TRBV18 and J is TRBJ2-3; 7 bases line up with TRBD2. The junction had 6 bases not matched to a gene; V was cut back by 3 bases and J by 3 bases. The CDR3 runs to 15 residues. Germline CDR1 KGHSH, CDR2 LQKENI. This CDR3 reads CASSPKAGSTDTQYF. For the CDR3, the DNA is TGTGCCAGCTCACCGAAAGCGGGATCAACAGATACGCAGTATTTT. The entire variable domain, with the rest obtained from reference TRBV18 and TRBJ2-3, is as follows: NAGVMQNPRHLVRRRGQEARLRCSPMKGHSHVYWYRQLPEEGLKFMVYLQKENIIDESGMPKERFSAEFPKEGPSILRIQQVVRGDSAAYFCASSPKAGSTDTQYFGPGTRLTVL.